This entry concerns a single TCR beta chain. Reverse transcribing all isolated RNA meant expressed TCRB transcripts were sequenced. Profiling relied on immunoSEQ multiplex PCR, and the TCRdb table lists in-frame clones only, not all of them. The sample gives over 700,000 clones, 15% to 20% of which show up once; 0.02% to 0.025% is in the top ten. This record belongs to a study of beta chain features in type 1 diabetes. What was sequenced was naive CD4+ T cells from blood. This TCR was sampled from a woman aged 18-29 years in good health.

This CDR3 reads CASSLEGYGANVLTF. The CDR3 region has the DNA TGTGCCAGCAGTTTAGAGGGGTATGGGGCCAACGTCCTGACTTTC. This chain joins TRBV27 and TRBJ2-6; D assignment may be TRBD1 or TRBD2 (5 bases each). Germline CDR1 MNHEY, CDR2 SMNVEV (reference sequence). Trimming took off 2 bases at V and 3 bases at J, with 8 bases between the two ends. CDR3 size: 15 residues. The full variable domain, in which reference TRBV27 and TRBJ2-6 provide the parts outside the CDR3, is EAQVTQNPRYLITVTGKKLTVTCSQNMNHEYMSWYRQDPGLGLRQIYYSMNVEVTDKGDVPEGYKVSRKEKRNFPLILESPSPNQTSLYFCASSLEGYGANVLTFGAGSRLTVL.